These 3 T cell receptor beta chains originate from one sample sequenced in a study of T cell responses to AZD1222 COVID-19 vaccine. TCRdb's copy holds only in-frame clones and misses some; the assay was immunoSEQ multiplex PCR. This table holds around 80,000 clones, approximately 85% found once. The sequences come from peripheral blood, collected 28 days after the second AZD1222 dose. All receptors come from an adult who received the AZD1222 COVID-19 vaccine.

The chain has TRBV3-1 (or the pseudogene TRBV3-2) and TRBJ2-3; 10 positions match TRBD2. Germline V gene lookup returns CDR1 LGHDT and CDR2 YNNKEL (reference sequence). This CDR3 has 18 amino acids. V was clipped by 2 bases and J by 6 bases; unmatched bases: 14. The CDR3 sequence is CASSQRQWGIAGGDTQYF. Written as DNA, the CDR3 is TGTGCCAGCAGCCAAAGACAATGGGGTATAGCGGGGGGTGATACGCAGTATTTT.

V usage is TRBV28 and J usage is TRBJ1-6, with D perhaps TRBD1 (6 bases). Trimming took off 11 bases at V and 6 bases at J, with 11 bases between the two ends. This CDR3 is 12 amino acids long. Germline V gives CDR1 MDHEN, CDR2 SYDVKM. In DNA, the CDR3 is TGTGCCGCCAGACAGGTTAATTCACCCCTCCACTTT. Translated: CAARQVNSPLHF.

The CDR3 coding sequence is TGTGCCAGCAGCCAAGAGATGATTACTGAAGCTTTCTTT. Encoded protein: CASSQEMITEAFF. The chain links TRBV14 to TRBJ1-1; D remains ambiguous. In germline, CDR1 is SGHDN, CDR2 FVKESK. V gave up 0 bases and J gave up 5 bases, with 7 bases separating them. The CDR3 is 13 amino acids.